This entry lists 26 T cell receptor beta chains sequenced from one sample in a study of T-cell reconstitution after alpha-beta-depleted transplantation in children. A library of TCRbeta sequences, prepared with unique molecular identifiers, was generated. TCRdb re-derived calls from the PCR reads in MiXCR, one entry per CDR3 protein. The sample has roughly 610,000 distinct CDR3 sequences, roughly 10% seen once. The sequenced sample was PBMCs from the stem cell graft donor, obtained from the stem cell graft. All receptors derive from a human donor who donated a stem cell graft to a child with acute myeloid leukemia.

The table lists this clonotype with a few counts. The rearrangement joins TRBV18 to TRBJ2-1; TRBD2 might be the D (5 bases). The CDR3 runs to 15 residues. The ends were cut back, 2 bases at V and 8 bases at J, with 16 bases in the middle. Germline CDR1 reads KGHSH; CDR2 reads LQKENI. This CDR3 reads CASSPSDLRRYEQFF. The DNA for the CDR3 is TGTGCCAGCTCACCATCGGACTTACGGCGCTATGAGCAGTTCTTC.

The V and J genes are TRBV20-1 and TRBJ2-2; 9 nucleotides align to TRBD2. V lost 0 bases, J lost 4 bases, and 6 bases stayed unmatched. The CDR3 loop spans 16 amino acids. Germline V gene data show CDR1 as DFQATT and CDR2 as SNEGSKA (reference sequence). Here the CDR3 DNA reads TGCAGTGCTAGAGATAGGGGACTAGCCCTCACCGGGGAGCTGTTTTTT. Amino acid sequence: CSARDRGLALTGELFF.

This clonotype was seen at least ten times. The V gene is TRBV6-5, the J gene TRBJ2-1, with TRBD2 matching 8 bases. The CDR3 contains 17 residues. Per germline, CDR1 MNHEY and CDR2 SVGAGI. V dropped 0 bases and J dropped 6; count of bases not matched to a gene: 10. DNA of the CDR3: TGTGCCAGCAGTTACTCGATCCCCAGCGGGAGTTTCAATGAGCAGTTCTTC. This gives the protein CASSYSIPSGSFNEQFF.

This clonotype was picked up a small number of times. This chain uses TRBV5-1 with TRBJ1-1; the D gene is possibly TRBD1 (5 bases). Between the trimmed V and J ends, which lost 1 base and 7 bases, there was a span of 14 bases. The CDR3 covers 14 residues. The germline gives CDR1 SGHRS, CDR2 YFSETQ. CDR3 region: CASSLYGTSNEAFF. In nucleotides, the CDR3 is TGCGCCAGCAGCTTGTACGGGACCTCTAATGAAGCTTTCTTT.

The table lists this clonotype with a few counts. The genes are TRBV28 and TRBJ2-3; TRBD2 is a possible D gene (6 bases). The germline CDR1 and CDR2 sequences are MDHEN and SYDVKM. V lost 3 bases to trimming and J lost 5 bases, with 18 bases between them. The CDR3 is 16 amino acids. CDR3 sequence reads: CASSFAGQTQRDTQYF. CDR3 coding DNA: TGTGCCAGCAGTTTTGCGGGGCAGACCCAGAGAGATACGCAGTATTTT. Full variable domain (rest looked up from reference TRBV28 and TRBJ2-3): DVKVTQSSRYLVKRTGEKVFLECVQDMDHENMFWYRQDPGLGLRLIYFSYDVKMKEKGDIPEGYSVSREKKERFSLILESASTNQTSMYLCASSFAGQTQRDTQYFGPGTRLTVL.

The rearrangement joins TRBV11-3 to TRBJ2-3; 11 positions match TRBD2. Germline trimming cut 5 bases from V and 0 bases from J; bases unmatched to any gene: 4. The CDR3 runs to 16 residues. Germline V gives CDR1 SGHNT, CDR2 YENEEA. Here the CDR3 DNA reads TGTGCCAGCAGCAAGGGGACTAGCGGCAGCACAGATACGCAGTATTTT. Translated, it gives CASSKGTSGSTDTQYF.

CDR3 in DNA: TGTGCCAGCAGCTGGGCAGGGGAGGCTTCAAGAAAACTGTTTTTT. It translates to CASSWAGEASRKLFF. The chain has TRBV13 and TRBJ1-4; maybe TRBD1 (6 bases). CDR3 size: 15 residues. Germline V gene data show CDR1 as PRHDT and CDR2 as FYEKMQ (reference sequence). The germline V and J ends were trimmed by 4 bases and 10 bases, with 19 bases remaining between them.

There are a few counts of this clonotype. In nucleotides, the CDR3 is TGCAGTGCTAGAGTCTTCGACACTGAAGCTTTCTTT. Its protein product is CSARVFDTEAFF. The chain is built from TRBV20-1 and TRBJ1-1; D unclear. Trimming stripped 1 base from V and 3 bases from J, with 6 bases between. Germline V gene sequence: CDR1 DFQATT, CDR2 SNEGSKA (reference sequence). The CDR3 covers 12 residues.

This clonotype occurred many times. For the CDR3, the DNA is TGTGCCAGCAGCACGCCGGGACTAGCTTCTTCAGGGGAGCTGTTTTTT. The encoded protein is CASSTPGLASSGELFF. The chain uses TRBV7-9 and TRBJ2-2; 9 nucleotides line up with TRBD2. Germline V gene sequence: CDR1 SEHNR, CDR2 FQNEAQ (reference sequence). The CDR3 has 16 amino acids. Trimming took 5 bases from V and 8 from J; bases not matched to a gene: 12.

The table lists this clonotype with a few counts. CDR3 sequence (DNA): TGCAGTGCTAGCCTCAGAACGGGAGATCGGGACAATGAGCAGTTCTTC. Amino acid sequence: CSASLRTGDRDNEQFF. This chain joins TRBV20-1 and TRBJ2-1; D is possibly TRBD2 (6 bases). The CDR3 extends over 16 amino acids. V lost 3 bases and J lost 5, with 20 bases in between. Germline V lookup: CDR1 DFQATT, CDR2 SNEGSKA (reference sequence).

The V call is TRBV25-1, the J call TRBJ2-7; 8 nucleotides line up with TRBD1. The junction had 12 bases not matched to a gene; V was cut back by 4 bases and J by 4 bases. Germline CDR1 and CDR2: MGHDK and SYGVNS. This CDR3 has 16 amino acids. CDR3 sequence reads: CASSGPPGRGRYEQYF. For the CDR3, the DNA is TGTGCCAGCAGTGGGCCCCCGGGCAGGGGGCGTTACGAGCAGTACTTC.

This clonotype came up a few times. CDR3 residues: CASSAQQGVNEKLFF. The CDR3 DNA is TGCGCCAGCAGCGCTCAACAGGGGGTTAATGAAAAACTGTTTTTT. The rearrangement joins TRBV5-1 to TRBJ1-4; 8 nucleotides align to TRBD1. This CDR3 comprises 15 residues. Germline loops: CDR1 SGHRS, CDR2 YFSETQ. V was clipped by 4 bases and J by 4 bases; unmatched bases: 6.

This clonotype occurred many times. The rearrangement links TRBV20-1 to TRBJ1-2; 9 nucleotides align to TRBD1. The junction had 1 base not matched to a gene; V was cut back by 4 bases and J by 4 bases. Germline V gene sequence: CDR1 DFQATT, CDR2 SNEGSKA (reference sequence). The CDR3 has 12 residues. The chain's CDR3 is CSAKTGGYGYTF. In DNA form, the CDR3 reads TGCAGTGCTAAGACAGGGGGCTATGGCTACACCTTC.

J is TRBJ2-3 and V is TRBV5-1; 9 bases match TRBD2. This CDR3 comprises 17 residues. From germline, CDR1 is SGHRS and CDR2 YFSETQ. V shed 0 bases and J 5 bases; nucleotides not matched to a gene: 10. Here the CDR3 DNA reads TGCGCCAGCAGCTTGGTTTCGGCGGGAGGGCATGGAGATACGCAGTATTTT. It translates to CASSLVSAGGHGDTQYF. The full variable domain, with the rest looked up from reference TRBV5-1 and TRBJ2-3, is KAGVTQTPRYLIKTRGQQVTLSCSPISGHRSVSWYQQTPGQGLQFLFEYFSETQRNKGNFPGRFSGRQFSNSRSEMNVSTLELGDSALYLCASSLVSAGGHGDTQYFGPGTRLTVL.

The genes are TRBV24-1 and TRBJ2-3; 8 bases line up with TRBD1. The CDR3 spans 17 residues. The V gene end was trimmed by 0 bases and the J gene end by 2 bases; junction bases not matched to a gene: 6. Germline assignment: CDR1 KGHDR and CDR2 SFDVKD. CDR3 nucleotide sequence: TGTGCCACCAGTGATTTGCCCGGGACAGGAGACACAGATACGCAGTATTTT. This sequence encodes CATSDLPGTGDTDTQYF.

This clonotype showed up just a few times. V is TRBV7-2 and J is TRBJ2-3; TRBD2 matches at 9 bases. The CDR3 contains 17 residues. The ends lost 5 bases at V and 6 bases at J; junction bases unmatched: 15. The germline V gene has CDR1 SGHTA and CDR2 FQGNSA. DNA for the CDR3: TGTGCCAGCAGCCTCTCTCCCCCCGGGACTAGCATGGATACGCAGTATTTT. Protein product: CASSLSPPGTSMDTQYF.

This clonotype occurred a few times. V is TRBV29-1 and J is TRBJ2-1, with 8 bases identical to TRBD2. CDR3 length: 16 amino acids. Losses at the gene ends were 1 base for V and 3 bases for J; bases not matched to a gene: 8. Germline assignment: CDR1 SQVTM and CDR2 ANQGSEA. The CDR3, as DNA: TGCAGCGTTGAAGTGACAGCGGGAGTAAACTACAATGAGCAGTTCTTC. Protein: CSVEVTAGVNYNEQFF.

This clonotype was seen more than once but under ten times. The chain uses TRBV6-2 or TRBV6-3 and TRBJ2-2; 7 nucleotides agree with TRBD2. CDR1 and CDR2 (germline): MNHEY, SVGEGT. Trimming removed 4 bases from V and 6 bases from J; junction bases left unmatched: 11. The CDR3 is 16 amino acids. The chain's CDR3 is CASSSLQREGPGELFF. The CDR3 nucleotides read TGTGCCAGCAGTTCCCTCCAGCGGGAAGGCCCCGGGGAGCTGTTTTTT.

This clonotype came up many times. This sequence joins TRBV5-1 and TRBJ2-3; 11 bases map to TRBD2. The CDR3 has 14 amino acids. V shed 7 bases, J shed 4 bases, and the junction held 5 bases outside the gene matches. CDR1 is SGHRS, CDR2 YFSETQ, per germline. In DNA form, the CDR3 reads TGCGCCAGCCAGACTAGCGGGGTTCCAGATACGCAGTATTTT. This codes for CASQTSGVPDTQYF.

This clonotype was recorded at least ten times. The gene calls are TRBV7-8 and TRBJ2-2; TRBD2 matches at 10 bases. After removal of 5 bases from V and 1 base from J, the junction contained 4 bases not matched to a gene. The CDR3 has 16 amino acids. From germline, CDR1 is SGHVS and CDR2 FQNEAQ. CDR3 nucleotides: TGTGCCAGCAGCCCCTGGACTAGCGGGAACACCGGGGAGCTGTTTTTT. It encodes CASSPWTSGNTGELFF.

The CDR3 coding sequence is TGTGCCAGCAGCCAAGTGAGGGTATACGGTGAAGCTTTCTTT. Its protein is CASSQVRVYGEAFF. The chain has TRBV3-1 and TRBJ1-1, with unresolved D. In germline, CDR1 is LGHDT, CDR2 YNNKEL (reference sequence). The CDR3 has 14 residues. The V end lost 1 base, the J end lost 7 bases, and 13 bases lay between the germline ends.

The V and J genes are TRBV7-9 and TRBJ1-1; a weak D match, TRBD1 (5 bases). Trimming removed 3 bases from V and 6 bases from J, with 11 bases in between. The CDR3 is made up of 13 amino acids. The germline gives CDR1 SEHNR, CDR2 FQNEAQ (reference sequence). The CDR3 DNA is TGTGCCAGCAGCTTGATCAGGGAGGCTGAAGCTTTCTTT. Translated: CASSLIREAEAFF.

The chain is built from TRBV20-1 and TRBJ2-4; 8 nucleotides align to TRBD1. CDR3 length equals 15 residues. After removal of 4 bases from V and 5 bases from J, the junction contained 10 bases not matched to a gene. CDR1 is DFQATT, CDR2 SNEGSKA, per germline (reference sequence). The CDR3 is CSATRTGRGENIQYF. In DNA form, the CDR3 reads TGCAGTGCTACCCGGACAGGGAGAGGGGAAAACATTCAGTACTTC.

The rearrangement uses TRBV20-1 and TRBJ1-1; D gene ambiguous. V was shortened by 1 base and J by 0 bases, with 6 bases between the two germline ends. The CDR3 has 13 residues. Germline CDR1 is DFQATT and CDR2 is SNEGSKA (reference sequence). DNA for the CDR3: TGCAGTGCTAGAGTGGTTCTGAACACTGAAGCTTTCTTT. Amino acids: CSARVVLNTEAFF.

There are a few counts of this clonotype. This CDR3 is CASSLEYNQPQHF. CDR3 nucleotide sequence: TGTGCCAGCAGTTTGGAGTACAATCAGCCCCAGCATTTT. V usage is TRBV6-5 and J usage is TRBJ1-5; no reliable D call. The germline V gene has CDR1 MNHEY and CDR2 SVGAGI. V lost 4 bases and J 3 bases, leaving 7 bases between the germline ends. This CDR3 has 13 amino acids.

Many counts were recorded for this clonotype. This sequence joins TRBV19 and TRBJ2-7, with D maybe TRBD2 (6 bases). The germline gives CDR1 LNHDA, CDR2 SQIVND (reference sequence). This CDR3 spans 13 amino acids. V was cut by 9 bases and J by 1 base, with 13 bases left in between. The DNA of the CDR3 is TGTGCCAGCCGGGGACTGATTTCCTACGAGCAGTACTTC. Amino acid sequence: CASRGLISYEQYF. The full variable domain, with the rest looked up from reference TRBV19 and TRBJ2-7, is DGGITQSPKYLFRKEGQNVTLSCEQNLNHDAMYWYRQDPGQGLRLIYYSQIVNDFQKGDIAEGYSVSREKKESFPLTVTSAQKNPTAFYLCASRGLISYEQYFGPGTRLTVT.